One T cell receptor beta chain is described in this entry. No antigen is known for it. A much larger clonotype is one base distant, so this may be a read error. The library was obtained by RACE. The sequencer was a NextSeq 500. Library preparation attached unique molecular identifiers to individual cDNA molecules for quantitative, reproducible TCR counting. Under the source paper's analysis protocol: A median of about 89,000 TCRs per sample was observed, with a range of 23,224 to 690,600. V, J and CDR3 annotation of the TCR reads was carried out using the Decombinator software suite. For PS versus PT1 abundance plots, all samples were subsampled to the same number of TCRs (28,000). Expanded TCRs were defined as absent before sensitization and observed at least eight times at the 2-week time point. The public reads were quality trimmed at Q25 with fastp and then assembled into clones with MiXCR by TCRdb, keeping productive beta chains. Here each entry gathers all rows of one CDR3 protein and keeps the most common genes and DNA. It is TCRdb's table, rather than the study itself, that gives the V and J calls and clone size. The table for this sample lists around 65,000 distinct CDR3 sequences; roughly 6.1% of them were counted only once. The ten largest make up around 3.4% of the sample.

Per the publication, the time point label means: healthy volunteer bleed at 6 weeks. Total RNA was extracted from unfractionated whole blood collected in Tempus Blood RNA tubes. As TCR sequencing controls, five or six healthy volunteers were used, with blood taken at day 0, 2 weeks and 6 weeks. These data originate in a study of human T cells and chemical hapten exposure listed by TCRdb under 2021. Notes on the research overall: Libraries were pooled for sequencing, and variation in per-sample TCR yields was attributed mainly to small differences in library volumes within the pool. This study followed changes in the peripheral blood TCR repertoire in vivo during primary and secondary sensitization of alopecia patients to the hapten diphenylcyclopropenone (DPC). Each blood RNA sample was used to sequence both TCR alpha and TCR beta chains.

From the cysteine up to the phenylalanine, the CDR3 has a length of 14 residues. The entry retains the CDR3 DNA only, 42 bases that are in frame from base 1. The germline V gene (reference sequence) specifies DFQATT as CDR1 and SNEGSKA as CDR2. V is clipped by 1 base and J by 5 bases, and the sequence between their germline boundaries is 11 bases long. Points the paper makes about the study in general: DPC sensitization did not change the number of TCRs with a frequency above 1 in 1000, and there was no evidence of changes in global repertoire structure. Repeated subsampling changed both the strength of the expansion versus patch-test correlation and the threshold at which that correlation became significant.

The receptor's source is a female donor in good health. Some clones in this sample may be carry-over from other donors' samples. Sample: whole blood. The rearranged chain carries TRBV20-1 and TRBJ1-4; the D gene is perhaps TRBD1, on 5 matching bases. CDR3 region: CSARVGWGNEKLFF. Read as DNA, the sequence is TGCAGTGCTAGAGTCGGGTGGGGGAATGAAAAACTGTTTTTT.